Following are 5 T cell receptor beta chains from one sample sequenced in a study of blood T cell repertoires in COVID-19. Profiled with immunoSEQ multiplex PCR; TCRdb holds only in-frame clones, not every one. The sample consists of fewer than 250,000 clones, around nine tenths of them appearing once. Sequencing was done on a sample of peripheral blood. These receptors all come from a man in his sixties who had recovered from COVID-19.

The gene calls are TRBV5-1 and TRBJ2-5, with TRBD2 identical over 8 bases. The CDR3 totals 14 residues. Germline V gene sequence: CDR1 SGHRS, CDR2 YFSETQ. The junction had 3 bases not matched to a gene; V was cut back by 4 bases and J by 1 base. Written as DNA, the CDR3 is TGCGCCAGCAGCCGTACTAGCGGCCAAGAGACCCAGTACTTC. Amino acid sequence: CASSRTSGQETQYF.

CDR3 protein: CASSQEELRDPGYEQYF. CDR3 sequence (DNA): TGTGCCAGCAGCCAAGAGGAGTTGCGGGATCCAGGCTACGAGCAGTACTTC. The chain uses TRBV4-2 and TRBJ2-7; possibly TRBD2 for D (6 bases). V lost 0 bases, J lost 3 bases, and 18 bases lay in between. The CDR3 covers 17 residues. Germline CDR1 LGHNA, CDR2 YNFKEQ.

The chain links TRBV27 to TRBJ2-7; D is unclear. CDR3 size: 13 residues. V gave up 6 bases and J gave up 4 bases, with 13 bases separating them. The V gene's germline CDR1 is MNHEY and CDR2 SMNVEV (reference sequence). The CDR3 nucleotides read TGTGCCAGCAGCCCCGAGCCTGGTTACGAGCAGTACTTC. It yields the protein CASSPEPGYEQYF.

V is TRBV30 and J is TRBJ1-3, with a weak D call TRBD1 (5 bases). The CDR3 contains 15 residues. Germline lookup yields CDR1 GTSNPN and CDR2 SVGIG (reference sequence). Trimming removed 3 bases at V and 3 bases at J, with 15 bases between. The CDR3 bases are TGTGCCTGGAGGAAGCAGGGATTCATTGGAAACACCATATATTTT. Its protein product is CAWRKQGFIGNTIYF.

The chain is built from TRBV9 and TRBJ1-1, with 12 bases aligning to TRBD1. CDR3 length: 17 residues. The germline CDR1 and CDR2 sequences are SGDLS and YYNGEE. V lost 0 bases and J lost 1; bases outside the gene matches: 4. This CDR3 reads CASSVGDRGLRNTEAFF. CDR3 in DNA: TGTGCCAGCAGCGTAGGGGACAGGGGGCTGCGGAACACTGAAGCTTTCTTT. Combining the CDR3 with reference TRBV9 and TRBJ1-1 gives the whole variable domain DSGVTQTPKHLITATGQRVTLRCSPRSGDLSVYWYQQSLDQGLQFLIQYYNGEERAKGNILERFSAQQFPDLHSELNLSSLELGDSALYFCASSVGDRGLRNTEAFFGQGTRLTVV.